This TCR beta chain derives from a study of cytomegalovirus exposure and HLA in healthy donors. As for the study in general: It was reported in a later analysis that the approximately 120 validation repertoires used the same platform as the approximately 650 first-cohort repertoires.

Among the 110 or so subjects of the validation cohort, separate from the approximately 670-subject first cohort, were the donors. This clone was seen more than once but under ten times. No antigen is known for it. Findings and limits, study-wide: In vitro work confirmed that a few CMV-associated chains recognize CMV antigens. It was reported that the classifier diagnosed cytomegalovirus status with high specificity and sensitivity in both the original and validation cohorts.

Trimming took 4 bases from V and 6 from J; bases not matched to a gene: 5. The length of the CDR3 is 13 residues. CDR1 and CDR2 from the germline V gene are MGHRA and YSYEKL. The assay was immunoSEQ multiplex PCR, and TCRdb's table has in-frame clones only and misses some. The sample lists under 250,000 clones, roughly 77% occurring once. The TCR sequence derives from a woman aged 25-40 years in good health and CMV-seronegative. V and J are TRBV4-1 and TRBJ2-7, with TRBD1 matching over 8 bases. The specimen sequenced was PBMCs. As DNA, the CDR3 is TGCGCCAGCAGCCGACCAACAGGGGGCGAGCAGTACTTC. Protein: CASSRPTGGEQYF.